This TCR beta chain was profiled in a study of vaccination and CD4 T cells after COVID-19 (dated by TCRdb to between 2021 and 2023). With respect to the entire study: Convalescent patients had a positive SARS-CoV-2 result on nasal swab PCR, and of these patients, nine had mild disease and one had severe disease. Post-vaccine blood samples were obtained a median of about 72 days after the second vaccine dose, with a range of roughly 13 to 250 days. The spike-specific CD4+ TCR repertoire was compared before and after mRNA vaccination in 10 to 11 COVID-19 convalescent patients and a handful of infection-naive healthy vaccine recipients. Overlapping spike peptide pools from SARS-CoV-2 and from the common cold coronaviruses HCoV-NL63, HCoV-OC43 and HCoV-229E were used as culture stimuli. In control cultures, a CEFX viral epitope pool was used as positive control, an HIV-1 Nef peptide pool was used as negative control, or no peptide was added. Six males and four females were included in the convalescent cohort, with two Hispanic individuals, seven Caucasians, two Asians and one multiracial person represented. Post-COVID blood samples from convalescent patients were collected a median of roughly 100 days after diagnosis, with a range of about 35 to 180 days. Participants got two doses of the Pfizer-BioNTech BNT162b2 vaccine (n=8) or two doses of the Moderna mRNA-1273 vaccine (n=2).

Explained via the paper, the treatment or condition label denotes: roughly 10-day PBMC culture with coronavirus spike peptide pools or control peptides (ViraFEST assay). The ViraFEST assay was used in the study, in which antigen-specific T cells were expanded with peptide pools and expanded clonotypes were subsequently identified by TCR sequencing. The convalescent patients' positive SARS-CoV-2 PCR tests fell between March and December 2020, which was before the Alpha, Beta and Delta variants emerged in the United States. Around 2 million PBMCs per well were cultured in IMDM with approximately 5% human AB serum and approximately 10 IU/ml IL-2, plus 10 ug/ml peptide pools. On days 3 and 7, half of the culture medium was replaced with fresh IL-2-containing medium. Once the cells had been in culture for around ten days, the EasySep CD4+ T cell isolation kit was used to isolate CD4+ T cells by negative selection. Ficoll-Paque Plus gradient centrifugation was used to isolate PBMCs from whole blood, and the isolated PBMCs were then either used fresh or cryopreserved at -140C. Each culture condition was generally run in triplicate wells.

Libraries were constructed by PCR. DNA from cultured CD4+ T cells underwent TCR sequencing with the Oncomine TCR Beta short-read assay at the Johns Hopkins FTIC core. Genomic DNA was extracted from the cultured CD4+ T cells with the QIAamp micro DNA kit. Oncomine TCR Beta libraries from cultured CD4+ T cells were pooled using unique dual indexes and sequenced on an Illumina iSeq 100. In the authors' own workflow: Non-productive sequences were removed, and CDR3s not starting with C, not ending with F or W, or shorter than 7 amino acids were discarded. Antigen-specific clonotypes were identified using the MANAFEST web application through comparison of peptide-stimulated wells with reference and other culture wells. For a clone to be called positive, the clone needed an FDR below 0.05, an odds ratio above 5, and a productive frequency above 0.1% in at least two of three replicate wells. A clonotype counted as cross-reactive if it showed significant expansion both in the SARS-CoV-2 spike wells and in at least one common cold coronavirus spike condition. Using R version 3.6.1, CDR3 homology was evaluated through Levenshtein distances (stringdist) along with unrooted phylogenetic trees (ape). Using fastp trimming at Q25 and MiXCR clonotype assembly, TCRdb reanalyzed the public sequencing data and kept in-frame beta chains. CDR3 protein duplicates are merged, each entry listing the most common genes and DNA. Here the V and J calls rest on TCRdb's processing, not on the authors' analysis. The sample table shows 15,000 or so distinct CDR3 sequences, and 48% are seen once. Of the sample, more than 13% is held by the ten largest clones.

About this clonotype itself: The antigen it binds to is not known. No clone much larger than this one lies a single base away; base qualities are absent.

V loses 4 bases at its end and J loses 7 bases; junction bases beyond the gene matches: 7. The CDR3 runs 15 residues from the cysteine to the phenylalanine. Of all the DNA, just the CDR3 is kept, 45 bases in frame from base 1. The germline V gene supplies CDR1 SGHNT and CDR2 YENEEA. General study outcomes and caveats: The median count of SARS-CoV-2-reactive clonotypes went up from 21 after infection to more than 30 after vaccination, although the change was not significant. In convalescent patients, a median around 85% of post-vaccine SARS-CoV-2-reactive clones were detected only after vaccination, and vaccine-specific priming was suggested by this finding. Nearly all vaccine-specific clones in convalescent patients (304 of 307) were mono-reactive for SARS-CoV-2 spike rather than cross-reactive with common cold coronaviruses. The number of convalescent patients in the study was relatively small, and the study did not examine early timepoints following natural infection.

The clonotype originates from a human donor who had recovered from COVID-19. Sequencing input: CD4+ T cells from blood, cultured in vitro. This sequence uses TRBV11-3 and TRBJ1-6, with 7 junctional bases fitting TRBD1. The sequenced DNA is TGTGCCAGCAGCTACGACAGGGCTCGGAATTCACCCCTCCACTTT. Its product reads: CASSYDRARNSPLHF.